The 14 T cell receptor beta chains below were found in one sample sequenced in a study of identical twins. TCRdb passed the 5' RACE reads through MiXCR, listing each CDR3 protein once. In the table there are 450,000 to 650,000 distinct CDR3 sequences, roughly 15% of which are singletons. Separately, the same data were catalogued under a study of yellow fever vaccine responses in identical twins.

The sample taken for sequencing was CD4+ T cells sorted from blood. The source is a woman aged 18 to 35 in good health.

This clonotype was detected a few times. The chain combines TRBV12-3 or TRBV12-4 with TRBJ1-4; tentatively, D is TRBD1 (5 bases). Deletions cut 5 bases from V and 3 bases from J, with 19 bases between. The CDR3 sequence is 17 residues long. CDR3 sequence: CASSRGPTEGSNEKLFF. The CDR3 DNA reads as TGTGCCAGCAGTAGGGGCCCGACGGAAGGGTCTAATGAAAAACTGTTTTTT.

The rearrangement links TRBV5-1 to TRBJ2-7, with 7 bases identical to TRBD1. Trimming at V came to 5 bases and at J to 4 bases, leaving 6 bases not matched to a gene. The germline V gene encodes CDR1 SGHRS and CDR2 YFSETQ. The CDR3 consists of 13 residues. The CDR3 spells CASRQGQDYEQYF. Here the CDR3 DNA reads TGCGCCAGCAGGCAAGGACAGGATTACGAGCAGTACTTC.

This rearrangement joins TRBV6-5 to TRBJ1-2; D is unclear. The germline CDR1 and CDR2 sequences are MNHEY and SVGAGI. V dropped 2 bases and J dropped 4 bases, with 14 bases sitting between them. This CDR3 region has 15 residues. The CDR3 DNA is TGTGCCAGCAGTTACGGCCCCGGACGAACCTATGGCTACACCTTC. Translated, it gives CASSYGPGRTYGYTF.

The gene calls are TRBV18 and TRBJ2-1, with TRBD2 matching 11 bases. CDR1 is KGHSH and CDR2 is LQKENI in the germline V gene. The CDR3 runs to 16 residues. Unmatched junction bases numbered 7, after V lost 0 bases and J lost 9 bases. The CDR3 protein is CASSPPASGRLGEQFF. CDR3 sequence (DNA): TGTGCCAGCTCACCACCGGCTAGCGGGAGGTTAGGTGAGCAGTTCTTC.

This clonotype was counted only a few times. The chain combines TRBV3-1 with TRBJ2-7; D not resolved. With 0 bases removed from V and 6 bases from J, the gap between germline ends came to 12 bases. Germline loops: CDR1 LGHDT, CDR2 YNNKEL (reference sequence). The CDR3 covers 14 residues. In nucleotides, the CDR3 is TGTGCCAGCAGCCAAGACAAGAGTTTTGGCGAGCAGTACTTC. Protein sequence: CASSQDKSFGEQYF.

The rearrangement joins TRBV15 to TRBJ2-3; TRBD2 might be the D (6 bases). Germline V lookup: CDR1 LNHNV, CDR2 YYDKDF (reference sequence). The V and J ends lost 2 bases and 6 bases respectively, with 12 bases between them. The CDR3 contains 14 residues. CDR3 in DNA: TGTGCCACCAGCAGATCTCCCCTAGCGGATACGCAGTATTTT. The encoded protein is CATSRSPLADTQYF.

This chain joins TRBV5-1 and TRBJ2-1; 10 bases map to TRBD2. Germline CDR1 SGHRS, CDR2 YFSETQ. Trimming cost V 4 bases and J 2 bases; bases outside gene matches: 0. The CDR3 runs 14 residues. CDR3 amino acids: CASSSGGAYNEQFF. In DNA form, the CDR3 reads TGCGCCAGCAGCAGCGGGGGGGCCTACAATGAGCAGTTCTTC.

V is TRBV7-2 and J is TRBJ1-2; D not resolved. The germline V gene has CDR1 SGHTA and CDR2 FQGNSA. The CDR3 is 15 residues long. Trimming cost V 0 bases and J 2 bases, with 10 bases left between them. The CDR3 is CASSLAHAKNYGYTF. As DNA, the CDR3 is TGTGCCAGCAGCTTAGCGCATGCCAAGAACTATGGCTACACCTTC.

Many counts were recorded for this clonotype. The V and J genes are TRBV3-1 and TRBJ2-2; D is undetermined. Trimming pared 1 base from V and 3 bases from J, leaving 3 bases between. Germline CDR1 reads LGHDT; CDR2 reads YNNKEL (reference sequence). The CDR3 covers 13 residues. CDR3: CASSQGYTGELFF. DNA of the CDR3: TGTGCCAGCAGCCAAGGGTACACCGGGGAGCTGTTTTTT. The variable domain in full, with the rest retrieved from reference TRBV3-1 and TRBJ2-2, is DTAVSQTPKYLVTQMGNDKSIKCEQNLGHDTMYWYKQDSKKFLKIMFSYNNKELIINETVPNRFSPKSPDKAHLNLHINSLELGDSAVYFCASSQGYTGELFFGEGSRLTVL.

The chain recombines TRBV28 with TRBJ2-3; 7 bases are shared with TRBD2. With 3 bases clipped from V and 1 base from J, the junction kept 7 bases outside the gene matches. The CDR3 loop spans 16 amino acids. Germline assignment: CDR1 MDHEN and CDR2 SYDVKM. The CDR3 bases are TGTGCCAGCAGTTTGCCGTGGGGGGGTGGCACAGATACGCAGTATTTT. The encoded protein is CASSLPWGGGTDTQYF. Complete variable domain (other parts from reference TRBV28 and TRBJ2-3): DVKVTQSSRYLVKRTGEKVFLECVQDMDHENMFWYRQDPGLGLRLIYFSYDVKMKEKGDIPEGYSVSREKKERFSLILESASTNQTSMYLCASSLPWGGGTDTQYFGPGTRLTVL.

The V call is TRBV6-1, the J call TRBJ2-7, with TRBD1 as a possible D gene (6 bases). This CDR3 is 12 amino acids long. Germline assignment: CDR1 MNHNS and CDR2 SASEGT. V was trimmed by 6 bases and J by 6 bases, leaving 12 bases between them. CDR3 in amino acids: CASRETGGEQYV. CDR3 DNA sequence: TGTGCCAGCAGGGAGACAGGAGGCGAGCAGTACGTC.

The J gene is TRBJ2-1, the V gene TRBV20-1, with 7 bases identical to TRBD2. Germline-derived CDR1 and CDR2 are DFQATT and SNEGSKA (reference sequence). There are 14 residues in the CDR3. V lost 3 bases and J lost 5; bases outside the gene matches: 7. The CDR3 spells CSARWLAVNNEQFF. The CDR3 DNA reads TGCAGTGCTAGGTGGCTAGCGGTTAACAATGAGCAGTTCTTC.

The gene calls are TRBV20-1 and TRBJ2-3, with TRBD2 identical over 11 bases. The CDR3 consists of 14 residues. The germline V gene has CDR1 DFQATT and CDR2 SNEGSKA (reference sequence). J lost 10 bases, V lost 3 bases, and 9 bases had no gene match. The CDR3 loop reads CSASQSSGRMAQYF. The CDR3 DNA reads as TGCAGTGCTAGTCAGTCTAGCGGGAGGATGGCGCAGTATTTT.

The count of this clonotype is one. The genes are TRBV3-1 and TRBJ2-2, with a possible D match to TRBD2 (5 bases). The germline V gene has CDR1 LGHDT and CDR2 YNNKEL (reference sequence). Between the trimmed V and J ends, which lost 4 bases and 5 bases, there was a span of 11 bases. The CDR3 length is 14 residues. The CDR3 sequence is CASSPPRETGELFF. DNA of the CDR3: TGTGCCAGCAGCCCTCCAAGGGAGACCGGGGAGCTGTTTTTT.